Sequencing of this T cell receptor beta chain was carried out in a study of shared clonotypes between healthy human individuals. Findings and limits, study-wide: Naive CD4 clonotype sharing across several donors was approximately 5%.

The table came from immunoSEQ multiplex PCR; TCRdb's copy has only in-frame clones and leaves some out. The sample holds 1,500,000 or so clones, around 97% seen once. V lost 0 bases and J 6 bases, leaving 18 bases between the germline ends. The CDR3 has 17 amino acids. Germline V gene data show CDR1 as SGHRS and CDR2 as YFSETQ. On this clone: Its specificity is unknown.

Adult Caucasians living in Nashville, Tennessee made up all of the donors. The investigators split CD4+ cells into a CD45RA+ naive subset and a CD45RA-negative memory subset. The V gene is TRBV5-1, the J gene TRBJ2-2; D is perhaps TRBD2 (5 bases). The sequenced material came from naive CD4+ T cells sorted from blood. Subset described: CD45RA+ positively selected. The receptor comes from a man aged 25 to 40 in good health. The CDR3 coding sequence is TGCGCCAGCAGCTTGGGGAGGAACCCCAACACCCCCGGGGAGCTGTTTTTT. Amino acids: CASSLGRNPNTPGELFF.